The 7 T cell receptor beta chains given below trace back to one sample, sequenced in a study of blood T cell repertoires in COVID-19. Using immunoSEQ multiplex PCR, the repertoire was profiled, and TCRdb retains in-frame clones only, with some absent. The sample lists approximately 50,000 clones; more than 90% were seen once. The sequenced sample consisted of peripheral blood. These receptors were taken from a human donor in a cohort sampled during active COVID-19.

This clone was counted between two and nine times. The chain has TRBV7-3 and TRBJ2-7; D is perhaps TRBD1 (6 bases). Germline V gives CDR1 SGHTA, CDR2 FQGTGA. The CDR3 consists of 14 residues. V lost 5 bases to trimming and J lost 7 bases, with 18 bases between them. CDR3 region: CASSIAPGVGEQYF. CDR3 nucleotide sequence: TGTGCCAGCAGCATCGCACCAGGGGTGGGGGAGCAGTACTTC.

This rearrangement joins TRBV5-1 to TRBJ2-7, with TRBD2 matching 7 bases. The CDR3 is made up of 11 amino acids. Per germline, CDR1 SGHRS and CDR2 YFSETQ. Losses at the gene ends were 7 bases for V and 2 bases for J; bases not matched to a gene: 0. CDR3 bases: TGCGCCAGCGCGGGGGCCTACGAGCAGTACTTC. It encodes CASAGAYEQYF.

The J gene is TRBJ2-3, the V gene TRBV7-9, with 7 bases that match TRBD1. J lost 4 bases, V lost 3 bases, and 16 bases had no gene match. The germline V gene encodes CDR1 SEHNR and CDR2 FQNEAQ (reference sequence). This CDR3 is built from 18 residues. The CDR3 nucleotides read TGTGCCAGCAGCTTCTCCCCTTCGACAGGGCTATTTGCAGATACGCAGTATTTT. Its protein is CASSFSPSTGLFADTQYF. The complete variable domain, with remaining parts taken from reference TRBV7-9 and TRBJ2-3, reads DTGVSQNPRHKITKRGQNVTFRCDPISEHNRLYWYRQTLGQGPEFLTYFQNEAQLEKSRLLSDRFSAERPKGSFSTLEIQRTEQGDSAMYLCASSFSPSTGLFADTQYFGPGTRLTVL.

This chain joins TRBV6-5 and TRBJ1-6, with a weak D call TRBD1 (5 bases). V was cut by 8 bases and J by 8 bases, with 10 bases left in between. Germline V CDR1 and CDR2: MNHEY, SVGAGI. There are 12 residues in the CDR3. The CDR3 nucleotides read TGTGCCAGCGCGGGACGGTATTCACCCCTCCACTTT. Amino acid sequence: CASAGRYSPLHF.

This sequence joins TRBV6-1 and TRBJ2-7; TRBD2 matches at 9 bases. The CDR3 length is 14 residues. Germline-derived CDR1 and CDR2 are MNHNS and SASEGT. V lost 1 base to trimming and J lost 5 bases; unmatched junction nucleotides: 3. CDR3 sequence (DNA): TGTGCCAGCAGTGAAGGGGGGACTAGCAACGAGCAGTACGTC. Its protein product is CASSEGGTSNEQYV.

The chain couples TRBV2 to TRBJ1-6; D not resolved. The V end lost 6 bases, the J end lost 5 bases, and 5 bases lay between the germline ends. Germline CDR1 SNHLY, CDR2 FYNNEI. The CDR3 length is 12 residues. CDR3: CASRADNSPLHF. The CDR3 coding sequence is TGTGCCAGCAGGGCGGATAATTCACCCCTCCACTTT.

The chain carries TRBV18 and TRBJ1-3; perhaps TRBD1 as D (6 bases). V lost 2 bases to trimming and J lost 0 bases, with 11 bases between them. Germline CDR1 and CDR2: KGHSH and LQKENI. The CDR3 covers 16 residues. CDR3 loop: CASSPTTGNSGNTIYF. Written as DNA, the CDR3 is TGTGCCAGCTCACCAACCACAGGGAACTCTGGAAACACCATATATTTT.